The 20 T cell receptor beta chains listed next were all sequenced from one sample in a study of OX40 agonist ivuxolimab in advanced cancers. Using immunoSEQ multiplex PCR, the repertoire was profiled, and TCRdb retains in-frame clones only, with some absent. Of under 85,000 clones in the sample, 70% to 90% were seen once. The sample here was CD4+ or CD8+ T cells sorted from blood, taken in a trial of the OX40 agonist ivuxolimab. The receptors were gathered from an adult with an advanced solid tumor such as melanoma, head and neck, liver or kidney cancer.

The CDR3 reads CASSQRTITEAFF. Here the CDR3 DNA reads TGTGCCAGCAGCCAAAGGACGATAACTGAAGCTTTCTTT. The chain has TRBV14 and TRBJ1-1; D not resolved. V lost 2 bases to trimming and J lost 5 bases, with 9 bases between them. Per germline, CDR1 SGHDN and CDR2 FVKESK. The CDR3 is 13 amino acids.

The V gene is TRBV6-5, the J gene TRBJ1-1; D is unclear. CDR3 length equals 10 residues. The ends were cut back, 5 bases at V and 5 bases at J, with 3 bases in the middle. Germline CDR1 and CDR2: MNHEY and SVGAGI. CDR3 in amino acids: CASSGTEAFF. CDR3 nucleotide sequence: TGTGCCAGCAGTGGGACTGAAGCTTTCTTT.

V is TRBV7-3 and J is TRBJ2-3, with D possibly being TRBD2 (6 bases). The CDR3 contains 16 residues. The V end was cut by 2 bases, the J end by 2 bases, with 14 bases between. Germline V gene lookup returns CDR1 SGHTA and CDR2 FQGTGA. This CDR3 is CASSLFGGENTDTQYF. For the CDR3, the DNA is TGTGCCAGCAGCTTATTCGGCGGGGAAAACACAGATACGCAGTATTTT. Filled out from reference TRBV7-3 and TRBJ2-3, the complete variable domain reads GAGVSQTPSNKVTEKGKYVELRCDPISGHTALYWYRQSLGQGPEFLIYFQGTGAADDSGLPNDRFFAVRPEGSVSTLKIQRTERGDSAVYLCASSLFGGENTDTQYFGPGTRLTVL.

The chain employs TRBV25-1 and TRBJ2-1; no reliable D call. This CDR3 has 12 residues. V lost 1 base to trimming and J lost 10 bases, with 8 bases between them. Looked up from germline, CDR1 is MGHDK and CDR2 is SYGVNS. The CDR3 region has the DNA TGTGCCAGCAGTGAATCGAGGCAGGAGCAGTTCTTC. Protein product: CASSESRQEQFF.

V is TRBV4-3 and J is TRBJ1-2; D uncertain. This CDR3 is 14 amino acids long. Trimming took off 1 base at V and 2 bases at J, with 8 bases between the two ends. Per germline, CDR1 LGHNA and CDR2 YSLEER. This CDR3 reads CASSQGVSNYGYTF. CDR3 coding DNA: TGCGCCAGCAGCCAAGGAGTGTCGAACTATGGCTACACCTTC.

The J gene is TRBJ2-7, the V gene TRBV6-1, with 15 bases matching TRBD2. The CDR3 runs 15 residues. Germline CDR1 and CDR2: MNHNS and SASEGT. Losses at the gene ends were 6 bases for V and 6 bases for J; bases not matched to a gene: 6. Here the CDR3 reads CASRGGLAGGREQYF. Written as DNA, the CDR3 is TGTGCCAGCAGGGGGGGACTAGCGGGAGGTCGCGAGCAGTACTTC.

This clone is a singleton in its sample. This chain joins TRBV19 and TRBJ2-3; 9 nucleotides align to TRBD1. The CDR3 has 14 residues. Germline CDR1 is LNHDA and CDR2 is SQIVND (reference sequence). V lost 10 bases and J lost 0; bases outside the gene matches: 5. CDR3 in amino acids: CATSDRGSTDTQYF. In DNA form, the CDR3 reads TGTGCCACCTCGGACAGGGGAAGCACAGATACGCAGTATTTT.

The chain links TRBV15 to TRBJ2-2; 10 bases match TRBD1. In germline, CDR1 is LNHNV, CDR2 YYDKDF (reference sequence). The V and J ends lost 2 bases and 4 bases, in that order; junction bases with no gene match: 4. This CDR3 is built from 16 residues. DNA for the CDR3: TGTGCCACCAGCAGACCGGACAGGGGGTTCACCGGGGAGCTGTTTTTT. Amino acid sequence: CATSRPDRGFTGELFF.

CDR3 in DNA: TGTGCCAGCAGCGTACTAGGGGCGAACACTGAAGCTTTCTTT. Its protein product is CASSVLGANTEAFF. This rearrangement joins TRBV9 to TRBJ1-1; D is perhaps TRBD1 (5 bases). The V and J ends lost 1 base and 1 base respectively, with 8 bases between them. CDR1 and CDR2 (germline): SGDLS, YYNGEE. This CDR3 region has 14 residues.

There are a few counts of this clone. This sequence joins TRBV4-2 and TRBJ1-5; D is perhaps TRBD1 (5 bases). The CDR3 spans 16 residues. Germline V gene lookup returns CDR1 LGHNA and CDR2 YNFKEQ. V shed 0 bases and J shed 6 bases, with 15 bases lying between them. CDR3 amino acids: CASSQDVRVWSQPQHF. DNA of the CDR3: TGTGCCAGCAGCCAAGATGTCAGGGTTTGGAGTCAGCCCCAGCATTTT.

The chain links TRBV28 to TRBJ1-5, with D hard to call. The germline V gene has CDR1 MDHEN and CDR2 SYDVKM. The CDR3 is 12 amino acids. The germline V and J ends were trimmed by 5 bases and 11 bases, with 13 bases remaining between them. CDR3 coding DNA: TGTGCCAGCAGTCCCTGGGGTATGACCCAGCATTTT. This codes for CASSPWGMTQHF.

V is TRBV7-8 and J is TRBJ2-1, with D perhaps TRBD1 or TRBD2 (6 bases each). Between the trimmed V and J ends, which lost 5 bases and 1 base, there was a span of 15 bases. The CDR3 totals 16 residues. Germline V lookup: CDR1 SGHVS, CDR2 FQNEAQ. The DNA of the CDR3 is TGTGCCAGCAGCCACCTAGGGGGGTTTTCCTACAATGAGCAGTTCTTC. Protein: CASSHLGGFSYNEQFF.

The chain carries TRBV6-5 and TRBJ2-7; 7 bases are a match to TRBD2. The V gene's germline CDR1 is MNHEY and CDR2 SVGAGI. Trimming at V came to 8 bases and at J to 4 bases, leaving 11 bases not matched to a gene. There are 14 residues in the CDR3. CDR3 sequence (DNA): TGTGCCAGCGGTCCAGGCGGGAGTTCGTACGAGCAGTACTTC. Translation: CASGPGGSSYEQYF.

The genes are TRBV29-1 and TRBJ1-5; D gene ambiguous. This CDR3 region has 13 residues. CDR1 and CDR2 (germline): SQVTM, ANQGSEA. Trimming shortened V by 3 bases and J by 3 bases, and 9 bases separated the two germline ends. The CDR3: CSVDRGNNQPQHF. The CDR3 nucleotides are TGCAGCGTTGACCGAGGAAACAATCAGCCCCAGCATTTT.

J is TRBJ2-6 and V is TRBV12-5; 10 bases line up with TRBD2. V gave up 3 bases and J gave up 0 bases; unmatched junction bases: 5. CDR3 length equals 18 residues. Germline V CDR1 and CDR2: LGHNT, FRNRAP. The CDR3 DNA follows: TGTGCTAGTGGTTTATCTAGCGGGGGAGTCTCTGGGGCCAACGTCCTGACTTTC. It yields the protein CASGLSSGGVSGANVLTF.

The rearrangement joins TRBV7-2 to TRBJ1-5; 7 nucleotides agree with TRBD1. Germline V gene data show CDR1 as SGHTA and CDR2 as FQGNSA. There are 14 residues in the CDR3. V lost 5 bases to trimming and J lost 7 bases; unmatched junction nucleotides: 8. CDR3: CASSQGGFKQPQHF. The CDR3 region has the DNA TGTGCCAGCAGCCAGGGGGGCTTTAAGCAGCCCCAGCATTTT.

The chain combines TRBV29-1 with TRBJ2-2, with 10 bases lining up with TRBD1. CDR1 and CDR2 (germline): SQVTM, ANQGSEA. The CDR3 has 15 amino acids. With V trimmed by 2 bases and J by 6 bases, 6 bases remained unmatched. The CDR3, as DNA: TGCAGCGTTGAAACTACAGGACAGGGGGCCGGGGAGCTGTTTTTT. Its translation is CSVETTGQGAGELFF.

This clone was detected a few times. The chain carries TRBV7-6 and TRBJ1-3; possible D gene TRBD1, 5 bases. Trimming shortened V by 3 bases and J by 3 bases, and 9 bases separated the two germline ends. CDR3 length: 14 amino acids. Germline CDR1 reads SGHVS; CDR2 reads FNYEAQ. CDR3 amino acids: CASSFAGSGNTIYF. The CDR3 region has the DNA TGTGCCAGCAGCTTTGCAGGGAGTGGAAACACCATATATTTT.

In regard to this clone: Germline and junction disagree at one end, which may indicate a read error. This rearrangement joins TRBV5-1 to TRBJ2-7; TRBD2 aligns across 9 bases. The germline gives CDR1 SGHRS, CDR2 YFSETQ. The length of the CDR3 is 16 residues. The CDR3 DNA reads TGCGCCCGCAGCTGGGGGGGCGCGGGGGGGGGCTACGAGCAGTACTTC. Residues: CARSWGGAGGGYEQYF.

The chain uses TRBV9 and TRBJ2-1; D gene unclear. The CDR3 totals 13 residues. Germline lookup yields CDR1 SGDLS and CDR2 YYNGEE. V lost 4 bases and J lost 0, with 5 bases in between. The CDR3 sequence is CASSSISYNEQFF. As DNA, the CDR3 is TGTGCCAGCAGCTCCATCTCCTACAATGAGCAGTTCTTC.